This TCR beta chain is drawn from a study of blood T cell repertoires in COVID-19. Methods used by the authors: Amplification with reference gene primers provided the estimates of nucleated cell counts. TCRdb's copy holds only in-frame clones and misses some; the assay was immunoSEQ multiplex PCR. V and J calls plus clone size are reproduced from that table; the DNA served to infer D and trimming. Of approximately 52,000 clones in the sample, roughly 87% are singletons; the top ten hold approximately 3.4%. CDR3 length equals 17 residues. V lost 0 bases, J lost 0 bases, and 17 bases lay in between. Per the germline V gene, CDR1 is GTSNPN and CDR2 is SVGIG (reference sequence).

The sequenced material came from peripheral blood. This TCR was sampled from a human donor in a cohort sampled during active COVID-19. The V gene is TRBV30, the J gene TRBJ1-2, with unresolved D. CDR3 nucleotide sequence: TGTGCCTGGAGTGTAATTCGGGTTCCTTTAGCTAACTATGGCTACACCTTC. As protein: CAWSVIRVPLANYGYTF.